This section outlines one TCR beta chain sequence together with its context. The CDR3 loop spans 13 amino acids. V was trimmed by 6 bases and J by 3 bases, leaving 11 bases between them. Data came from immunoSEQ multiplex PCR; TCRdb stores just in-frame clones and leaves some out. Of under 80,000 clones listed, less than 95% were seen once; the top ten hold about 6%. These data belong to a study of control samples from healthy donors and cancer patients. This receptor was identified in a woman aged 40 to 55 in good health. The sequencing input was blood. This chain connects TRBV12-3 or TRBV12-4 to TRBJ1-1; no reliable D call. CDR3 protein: CASSPHGDTEAFF. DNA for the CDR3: TGTGCCAGCAGCCCCCATGGGGACACTGAAGCTTTCTTT.